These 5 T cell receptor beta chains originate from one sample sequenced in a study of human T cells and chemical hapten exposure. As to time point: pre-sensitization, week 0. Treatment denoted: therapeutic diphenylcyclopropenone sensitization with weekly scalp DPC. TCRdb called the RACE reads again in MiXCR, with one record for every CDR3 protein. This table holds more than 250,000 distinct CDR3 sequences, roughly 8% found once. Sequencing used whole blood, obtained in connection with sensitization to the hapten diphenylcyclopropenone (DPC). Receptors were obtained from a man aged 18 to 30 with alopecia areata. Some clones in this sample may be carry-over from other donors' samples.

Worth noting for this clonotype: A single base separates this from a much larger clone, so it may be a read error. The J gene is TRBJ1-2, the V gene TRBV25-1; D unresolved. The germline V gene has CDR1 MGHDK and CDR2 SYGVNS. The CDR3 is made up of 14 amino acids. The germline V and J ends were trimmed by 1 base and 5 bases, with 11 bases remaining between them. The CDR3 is CASSEFSSDYGYTF. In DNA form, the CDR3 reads TGTGCCAGCAGTGAATTCAGTTCGGATTATGGCTACACCTTC.

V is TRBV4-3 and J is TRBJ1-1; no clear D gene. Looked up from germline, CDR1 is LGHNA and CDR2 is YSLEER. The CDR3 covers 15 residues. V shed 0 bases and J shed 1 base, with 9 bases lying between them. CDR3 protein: CASSQDQHKNTEAFF. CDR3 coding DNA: TGCGCCAGCAGCCAAGACCAACACAAGAACACTGAAGCTTTCTTT.

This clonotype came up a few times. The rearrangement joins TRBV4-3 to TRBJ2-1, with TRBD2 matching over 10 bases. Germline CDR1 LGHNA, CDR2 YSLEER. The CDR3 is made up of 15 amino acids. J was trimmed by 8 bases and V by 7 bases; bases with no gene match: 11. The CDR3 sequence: CASKLSGGAVDEQFF. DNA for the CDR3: TGCGCCAGCAAGCTCAGCGGGGGGGCCGTCGATGAGCAGTTCTTC.

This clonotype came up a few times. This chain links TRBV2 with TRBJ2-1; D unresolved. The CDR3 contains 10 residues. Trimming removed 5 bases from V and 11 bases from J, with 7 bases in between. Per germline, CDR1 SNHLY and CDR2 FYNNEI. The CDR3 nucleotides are TGTGCCAGCAGTTCCATGAAGCAGTTCTTC. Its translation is CASSSMKQFF. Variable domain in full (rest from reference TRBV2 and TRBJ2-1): EPEVTQTPSHQVTQMGQEVILRCVPISNHLYFYWYRQILGQKVEFLVSFYNNEISEKSEIFDDQFSVERPDGSNFTLKIRSTKLEDSAMYFCASSSMKQFFGPGTRLTVL.

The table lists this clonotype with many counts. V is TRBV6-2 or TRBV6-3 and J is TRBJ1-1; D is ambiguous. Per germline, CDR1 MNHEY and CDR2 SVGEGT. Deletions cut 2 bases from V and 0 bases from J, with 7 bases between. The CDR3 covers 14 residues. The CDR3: CASSYPYVNTEAFF. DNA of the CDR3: TGTGCCAGCAGTTACCCCTACGTGAACACTGAAGCTTTCTTT.